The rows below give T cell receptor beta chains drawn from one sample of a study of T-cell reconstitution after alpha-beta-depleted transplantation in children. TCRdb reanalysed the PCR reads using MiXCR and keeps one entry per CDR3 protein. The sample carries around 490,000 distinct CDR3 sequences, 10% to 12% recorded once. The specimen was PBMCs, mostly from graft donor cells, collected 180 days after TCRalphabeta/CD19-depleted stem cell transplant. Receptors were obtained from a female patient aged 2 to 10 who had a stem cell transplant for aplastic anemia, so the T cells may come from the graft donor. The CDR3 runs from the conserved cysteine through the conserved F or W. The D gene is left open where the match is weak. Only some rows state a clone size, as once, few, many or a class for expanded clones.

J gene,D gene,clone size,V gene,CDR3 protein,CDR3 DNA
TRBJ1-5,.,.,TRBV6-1,CASSTGGRAFGYSNQPQHF,TGTGCCAGCTCTACGGGGGGGAGGGCCTTCGGATATAGCAATCAGCCCCAGCATTTT
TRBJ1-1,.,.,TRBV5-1,CASSQAEGREAFF,TGCGCCAGCAGCCAGGCGGAGGGACGTGAAGCTTTCTTT
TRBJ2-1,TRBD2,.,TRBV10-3,CAIGSRTSGYNEQFF,TGTGCCATCGGCTCAAGGACTAGCGGGTACAATGAGCAGTTCTTC
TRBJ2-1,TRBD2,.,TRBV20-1,CSARSGRAGNQQFF,TGCAGTGCTAGGTCGGGGAGGGCCGGAAATCAGCAGTTCTTC
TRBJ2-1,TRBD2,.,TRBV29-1,CSVGTSGRSYNEQFF,TGCAGCGTAGGGACTAGCGGGAGGTCCTACAATGAGCAGTTCTTC
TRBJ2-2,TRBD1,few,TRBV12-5,CASGIWDRPLDANTGELFF,TGTGCTAGTGGGATATGGGACAGACCCCTCGACGCGAACACCGGGGAGCTGTTTTTT
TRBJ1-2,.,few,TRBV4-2,CASSQLLGREYGYTF,TGTGCCAGCAGCCAACTATTGGGGAGGGAATATGGCTACACCTTC
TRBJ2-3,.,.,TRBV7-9,CASIGAFRSTDTQYF,TGTGCCAGCATCGGTGCTTTTCGGAGCACAGATACGCAGTATTTT
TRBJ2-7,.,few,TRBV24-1,CATSDNGGTYEQYF,TGTGCCACCAGTGATAACGGCGGAACCTACGAGCAGTACTTC
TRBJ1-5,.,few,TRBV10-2,CASSNRVLGPQHF,TGCGCCAGCAGTAACAGGGTTTTGGGCCCCCAGCATTTT
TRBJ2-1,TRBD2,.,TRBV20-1,CSGGRTGPYNEQFF,TGCAGCGGCGGGAGAACGGGGCCTTACAATGAGCAGTTCTTC
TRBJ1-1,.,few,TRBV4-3,CASSQGTAFNLNTEAFF,TGCGCCAGCAGCCAAGGGACAGCCTTTAACCTTAACACTGAAGCTTTCTTT
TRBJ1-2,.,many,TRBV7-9,CASSLVRGYTF,TGTGCCAGCAGCTTAGTCCGTGGCTACACCTTC
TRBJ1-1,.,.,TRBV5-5,CASRTPMNTEAFF,TGTGCCAGCAGGACCCCCATGAACACTGAAGCTTTCTTT
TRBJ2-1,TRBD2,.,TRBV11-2,CASSRSGRFNEQFF,TGTGCCAGCAGCCGTAGCGGGAGGTTCAATGAGCAGTTCTTC
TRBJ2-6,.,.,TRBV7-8,CASSLGISWANVLTF,TGTGCCAGCAGCTTAGGAATCAGTTGGGCCAACGTCCTGACTTTC
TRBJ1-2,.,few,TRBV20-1,CSARGARGYTF,TGCAGTGCTAGAGGGGCTCGTGGCTACACCTTC
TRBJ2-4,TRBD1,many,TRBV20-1,CSAGSSRTGDIQYF,TGCAGTGCCGGATCTTCGAGGACAGGCGACATTCAGTACTTC
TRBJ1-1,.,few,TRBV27,CASSSTASFLNTEAFF,TGTGCCAGCAGTTCTACAGCCAGCTTCTTGAACACTGAAGCTTTCTTT
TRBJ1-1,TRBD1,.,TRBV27,CASSPETGLTFF,TGTGCCAGCAGTCCGGAGACAGGGCTGACTTTCTTT
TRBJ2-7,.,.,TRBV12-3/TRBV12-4,CASSLGEYSYEQYF,TGTGCCAGCAGTTTAGGCGAATACTCCTACGAGCAGTACTTC
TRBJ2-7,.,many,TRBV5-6,CASSLAGPYEQYF,TGTGCCAGCAGCTTGGCAGGGCCCTACGAGCAGTACTTC
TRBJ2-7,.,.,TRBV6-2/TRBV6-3,CASSLFTREQYF,TGTGCCAGCAGCCTCTTTACTCGGGAGCAGTACTTC
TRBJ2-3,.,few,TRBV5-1,CASSLGGVDTDTQYF,TGCGCCAGCAGCTTGGGGGGGGTCGACACAGATACGCAGTATTTT
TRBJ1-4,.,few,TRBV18,CASSPPEEKLFF,TGTGCCAGCTCACCACCGGAGGAAAAACTGTTTTTT
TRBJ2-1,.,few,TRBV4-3,CASSQDWAVSYNEQFF,TGCGCCAGCAGCCAAGATTGGGCAGTCTCCTACAATGAGCAGTTCTTC
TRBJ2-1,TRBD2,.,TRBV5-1,CASSWTSGRAVEQFF,TGCGCCAGCAGCTGGACTAGCGGGAGGGCCGTTGAGCAGTTCTTC
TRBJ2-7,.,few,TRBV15,CATSRDSGHSYEQYF,TGTGCCACCAGCAGAGATTCGGGACACTCCTACGAGCAGTACTTC
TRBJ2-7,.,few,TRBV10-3,CAISAVASQSSYEQYF,TGTGCCATCAGTGCCGTTGCTAGCCAGAGCTCCTACGAGCAGTACTTC
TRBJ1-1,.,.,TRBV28,CASNRTPMNTEAFF,TGTGCCAGCAACCGGACACCCATGAACACTGAAGCTTTCTTT
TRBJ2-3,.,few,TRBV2,CASSEAPGFSDTQYF,TGTGCCAGCAGTGAAGCGCCTGGTTTCTCGGATACGCAGTATTTT
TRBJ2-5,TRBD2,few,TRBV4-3,CASSQDWTSGTSQETQYF,TGCGCCAGCAGCCAAGATTGGACTAGCGGGACCAGCCAAGAGACCCAGTACTTC
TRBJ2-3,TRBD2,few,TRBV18,CASSPSTSGITDTQYF,TGTGCCAGCTCACCAAGTACTAGCGGGATCACAGATACGCAGTATTTT
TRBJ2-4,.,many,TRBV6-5,CASSYRGKGAKNIQYF,TGTGCCAGCAGTTACCGGGGGAAGGGAGCCAAAAACATTCAGTACTTC
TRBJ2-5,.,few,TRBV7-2,CASSYWGVQETQYF,TGTGCCAGCAGCTATTGGGGAGTACAAGAGACCCAGTACTTC
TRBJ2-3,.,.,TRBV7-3,CASSPDPRPSTDTQYF,TGTGCCAGCAGCCCCGATCCCCGCCCTAGCACAGATACGCAGTATTTT
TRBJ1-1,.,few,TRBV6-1,CASSEPGLNTEAFF,TGTGCCAGCAGTGAACCGGGCTTGAACACTGAAGCTTTCTTT
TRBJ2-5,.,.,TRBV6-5,CASSYLRSPIPSQETQYF,TGTGCCAGCAGTTACTTACGCAGTCCTATCCCATCCCAAGAGACCCAGTACTTC
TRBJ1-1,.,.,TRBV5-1,CASTSQGSSTEAFF,TGCGCCAGCACCTCACAGGGCTCGAGCACTGAAGCTTTCTTT
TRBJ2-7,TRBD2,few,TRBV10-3,CAISTSAKTYEQYF,TGTGCCATCTCGACTAGCGCAAAAACCTACGAGCAGTACTTC
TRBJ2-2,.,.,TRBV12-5,CASGPGRGIEGYDTGELFF,TGTGCTAGTGGTCCAGGAAGGGGGATCGAGGGGTACGACACCGGGGAGCTGTTTTTT
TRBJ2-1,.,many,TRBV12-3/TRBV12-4,CASSFDSYNEQFF,TGTGCCAGCAGTTTTGACAGTTACAATGAGCAGTTCTTC
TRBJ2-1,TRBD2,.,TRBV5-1,CASSFPGTSAYNEQFF,TGCGCCAGCAGCTTCCCCGGGACTAGCGCCTACAATGAGCAGTTCTTC
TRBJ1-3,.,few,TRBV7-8,CASSLALSGRNTIYF,TGTGCCAGCAGCTTAGCGCTTTCCGGCCGAAACACCATATATTTT
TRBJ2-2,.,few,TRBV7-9,CASSFPARASGELFF,TGTGCCAGCAGCTTCCCCGCTAGAGCCTCCGGGGAGCTGTTTTTT
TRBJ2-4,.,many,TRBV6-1,CASSEGQRAGINKNIQYF,TGTGCCAGCAGTGAAGGACAGAGGGCGGGCATAAACAAAAACATTCAGTACTTC
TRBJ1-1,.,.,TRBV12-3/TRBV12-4,CASISYTEAFF,TGTGCCAGCATCTCCTACACTGAAGCTTTCTTT
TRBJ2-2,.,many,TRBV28,CASSLWDRYTGELFF,TGTGCCAGCAGTTTATGGGACCGGTACACCGGGGAGCTGTTTTTT
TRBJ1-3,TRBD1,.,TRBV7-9,CASSLSPGQSGNTIYF,TGTGCCAGCAGCTTATCCCCGGGACAGTCTGGAAACACCATATATTTT
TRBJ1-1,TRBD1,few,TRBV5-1,CASSVGTARTEAFF,TGCGCCAGCAGCGTAGGGACAGCCAGAACTGAAGCTTTCTTT
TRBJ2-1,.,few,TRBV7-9,CASSLESEQFF,TGTGCCAGCAGCTTAGAGTCTGAGCAGTTCTTC